Shown below are 18 T cell receptor beta chains from a single sample sequenced in a study of human T cells and chemical hapten exposure. Via MiXCR, TCRdb re-called the RACE reads, giving one row per CDR3 protein. The sample yields roughly 100,000 distinct CDR3 sequences, 9.3% seen once. Time point described: patch test 2, 6 weeks after DPC sensitization. The treatment: therapeutic diphenylcyclopropenone sensitization with weekly scalp DPC. The sample here was whole blood, taken in connection with sensitization to the hapten diphenylcyclopropenone (DPC). The source of these receptors is a woman between 40 and 55 years old with alopecia areata. Some clones in this sample may be carry-over from other donors' samples.

This clonotype occurred many times. The gene calls are TRBV18 and TRBJ2-3; D ambiguous. The CDR3 is made up of 13 amino acids. V lost 3 bases and J lost 5, with 9 bases in between. Germline CDR1 KGHSH, CDR2 LQKENI. CDR3 sequence (DNA): TGTGCCAGCTCACCTCAGAACTTAGATACGCAGTATTTT. Protein: CASSPQNLDTQYF.

The chain uses TRBV12-3 or TRBV12-4 and TRBJ2-1; 8 bases match TRBD2. The ends lost 6 bases at V and 8 bases at J; junction bases unmatched: 9. The CDR3 is 14 amino acids. The CDR3 region has the DNA TGTGCCAGCAGGTCTAGCGGGCTCTGGGATGAGCAGTTCTTC. Translation gives CASRSSGLWDEQFF.

This clonotype was counted between two and nine times. This chain joins TRBV30 and TRBJ1-2; D not resolved. V dropped 0 bases and J dropped 1 base, with 9 bases sitting between them. Germline loops: CDR1 GTSNPN, CDR2 SVGIG (reference sequence). This CDR3 region has 14 residues. In DNA, the CDR3 is TGTGCCTGGAGTGTAAAGGGCCTTAACTATGGCTACACCTTC. Translating gives CAWSVKGLNYGYTF.

This clonotype was seen at least ten times. This chain connects TRBV9 to TRBJ2-7; 9 nucleotides align to TRBD2. This CDR3 spans 15 amino acids. Trimming removed 3 bases from V and 4 bases from J; junction bases left unmatched: 8. Per germline, CDR1 SGDLS and CDR2 YYNGEE. The CDR3 coding sequence is TGTGCCAGCAGCGCGGACAGCGGGAGGACTTACGAGCAGTACTTC. Protein product: CASSADSGRTYEQYF. Together with reference TRBV9 and TRBJ2-7, the CDR3 gives the full variable domain: DSGVTQTPKHLITATGQRVTLRCSPRSGDLSVYWYQQSLDQGLQFLIQYYNGEERAKGNILERFSAQQFPDLHSELNLSSLELGDSALYFCASSADSGRTYEQYFGPGTRLTVT.

This clonotype was counted a few times. This chain joins TRBV20-1 and TRBJ2-7; 8 bases are shared with TRBD1. This CDR3 is built from 14 residues. The germline CDR1 and CDR2 sequences are DFQATT and SNEGSKA (reference sequence). Losses at the gene ends were 3 bases for V and 3 bases for J; bases not matched to a gene: 7. CDR3 loop: CSARRDRPIYEQYF. CDR3 in DNA: TGCAGTGCTAGGCGGGACAGGCCTATCTACGAGCAGTACTTC.

This clonotype was recorded a few times. The rearrangement uses TRBV20-1 and TRBJ2-7; D not resolved. Germline loops: CDR1 DFQATT, CDR2 SNEGSKA (reference sequence). The CDR3 sequence is 11 residues long. Trimming cost V 6 bases and J 2 bases, with 8 bases left between them. CDR3 nucleotides: TGCAGTGCCCCTGCCCCCTACGAGCAGTACTTC. Translated, it gives CSAPAPYEQYF.

Many counts were recorded for this clonotype. V gene TRBV29-1 combines with J gene TRBJ1-5; D not resolved. V lost 5 bases, J lost 0 bases, and 8 bases lay in between. Germline assignment: CDR1 SQVTM and CDR2 ANQGSEA. This CDR3 is 13 amino acids long. CDR3: CSVLENSNQPQHF. The CDR3 region has the DNA TGCAGCGTTCTGGAAAATAGCAATCAGCCCCAGCATTTT.

This clonotype was seen at least ten times. CDR3 sequence reads: CASSPNEWNTEAFF. The CDR3 coding sequence is TGTGCCAGCTCACCTAACGAGTGGAACACTGAAGCTTTCTTT. The chain joins TRBV18 to TRBJ1-1; D is undetermined. Germline V gene sequence: CDR1 KGHSH, CDR2 LQKENI. The V end lost 3 bases, the J end lost 1 base, and 9 bases lay between the germline ends. The CDR3 consists of 14 residues.

This chain uses TRBV28 with TRBJ1-4; tentatively, D is TRBD1 (5 bases). The germline gives CDR1 MDHEN, CDR2 SYDVKM. Trimming pared 7 bases from V and 3 bases from J, leaving 15 bases between. The CDR3 covers 15 residues. The CDR3 spells CASNGGRAANEKLFF. Written as DNA, the CDR3 is TGTGCCAGCAACGGGGGGAGAGCGGCTAATGAAAAACTGTTTTTT.

This clonotype was picked up many times. The genes are TRBV29-1 and TRBJ2-7, with D perhaps TRBD2 (6 bases). Deletions cut 4 bases from V and 6 bases from J, with 13 bases between. The length of the CDR3 is 12 residues. The germline V gene encodes CDR1 SQVTM and CDR2 ANQGSEA. CDR3 DNA sequence: TGCAGCGTTGGGGACTTGATGGGCGAGCAGTACTTC. Residues: CSVGDLMGEQYF.

In this sample, this clonotype turned up many times. The chain joins TRBV27 to TRBJ2-2, with a tentative D call TRBD1 (7 bases). The germline gives CDR1 MNHEY, CDR2 SMNVEV (reference sequence). Trimming took 6 bases from V and 5 from J, leaving 19 bases between them. The CDR3 has 16 amino acids. The CDR3 protein is CASRLQGGLGTGELFF. CDR3 nucleotide sequence: TGTGCCAGCAGGCTGCAGGGGGGTTTGGGAACCGGGGAGCTGTTTTTT.

This clonotype was counted only a few times. The rearrangement uses TRBV11-2 and TRBJ2-3; 9 bases match TRBD1. V trimming: 4 bases; J trimming: 5 bases; junction bases outside the gene matches: 13. The CDR3 is made up of 17 amino acids. Germline loops: CDR1 SGHAT, CDR2 FQNNGV. CDR3 amino acids: CASSSRGDRGYRDTQYF. The CDR3 DNA reads TGTGCCAGCAGCTCGAGGGGCGACAGGGGGTATCGAGATACGCAGTATTTT.

This clonotype appeared many times. The rearrangement uses TRBV30 and TRBJ2-5, with TRBD2 matching over 7 bases. The ends lost 0 bases at V and 5 bases at J; junction bases unmatched: 0. This CDR3 has 12 amino acids. Per germline, CDR1 GTSNPN and CDR2 SVGIG (reference sequence). The CDR3 spells CAWSVGGETQYF. The CDR3 DNA reads TGTGCCTGGAGTGTGGGAGGGGAGACCCAGTACTTC.

This chain links TRBV29-1 with TRBJ2-5; D gene ambiguous. Germline CDR1 is SQVTM and CDR2 is ANQGSEA. The length of the CDR3 is 12 residues. Trimming took 4 bases from V and 1 from J, leaving 7 bases between them. The CDR3 region is CSVVNSQETQYF. The CDR3 DNA reads as TGCAGCGTTGTAAACAGCCAAGAGACCCAGTACTTC.

The CDR3 DNA is TGTGCCAGCAGCCGGGGGGACAGGACCTACAATGAGCAGTTCTTC. Protein product: CASSRGDRTYNEQFF. The genes are TRBV9 and TRBJ2-1; D might be TRBD1 (8 bases). V dropped 4 bases and J dropped 2 bases, with 13 bases sitting between them. CDR3 size: 15 residues. Germline loops: CDR1 SGDLS, CDR2 YYNGEE. Complete variable domain (other parts from reference TRBV9 and TRBJ2-1): DSGVTQTPKHLITATGQRVTLRCSPRSGDLSVYWYQQSLDQGLQFLIQYYNGEERAKGNILERFSAQQFPDLHSELNLSSLELGDSALYFCASSRGDRTYNEQFFGPGTRLTVL.

This clonotype was counted between two and nine times. The chain combines TRBV6-2 or TRBV6-3 with TRBJ2-1; TRBD2 matches 12 bases. The CDR3 consists of 16 residues. V gave up 5 bases and J gave up 7 bases; unmatched junction bases: 9. Looked up from germline, CDR1 is MNHEY and CDR2 is SVGEGT. The CDR3 loop is CASSPPTSGSFNEQFF. The CDR3 DNA reads as TGTGCCAGCAGTCCGCCGACTAGCGGGAGCTTTAATGAGCAGTTCTTC.

This chain uses TRBV7-2 with TRBJ2-5; 7 positions agree with TRBD2. The CDR3 covers 13 residues. Germline CDR1 is SGHTA and CDR2 is FQGNSA. The ends lost 8 bases at V and 1 base at J; junction bases unmatched: 4. The chain's CDR3 is CASQRGRQETQYF. CDR3 bases: TGTGCCAGCCAGCGGGGCCGCCAAGAGACCCAGTACTTC.

The rearrangement links TRBV6-4 to TRBJ2-3, with no clear D. Trimming shortened V by 3 bases and J by 2 bases, and 6 bases separated the two germline ends. Germline loops: CDR1 MRHNA, CDR2 SNTAGT. This CDR3 is built from 13 residues. Here the CDR3 DNA reads TGTGCCAGCAGTGAAGTTCCCACAGATACGCAGTATTTT. This gives the protein CASSEVPTDTQYF.